The clone carrying this TCR beta chain was recorded at least ten times. Its antigen remains unidentified. Amplified regions were TCR beta CDR3 sequences from RNA transcripts. When the TCR CDR3 underwent first-round RT-PCR, the HTBI primer set was used. A single record per CDR3 protein comes from TCRdb applying MiXCR to the multiplex PCR reads. The table includes over 700,000 distinct CDR3 sequences, roughly a third detected once. The source of the sample is a study of T cells in Graves' hyperthyroidism and ophthalmopathy. As for the study in general: Staff took peripheral blood when the initial diagnosis was made, before any treatment began.

Notes on the study in general: Most thyroid clonotypes with frequency above 0.001 were detected in blood.

Any patient presenting with uncontrolled infection, other autoimmune disease, pregnancy or lactation was left out. Fresh 10 ml peripheral blood yielded PBMCs. This TCR was recovered from a woman in her forties with Graves' hyperthyroidism. The sequenced sample was blood.

The chain's CDR3 is CSVEDSGQTYEQYF. In DNA form, the CDR3 reads TGCAGCGTTGAAGATAGCGGACAAACCTACGAGCAGTACTTC. The chain combines TRBV29-1 with TRBJ2-7, with D tentatively TRBD2 (6 bases). Deletions cut 0 bases from V and 2 bases from J, with 11 bases between. Germline CDR1 and CDR2: SQVTM and ANQGSEA. CDR3 size: 14 residues.